This T cell receptor beta chain was captured by sequencing in a study of tumor-infiltrating lymphocytes in primary liver carcinoma. Study-level background: Patients comprised men and women whose ages fell between 30 and 69 years. Stage T1-T3 N0M0 and a size of about 4.2 to 10 cm characterized the tumors.

On this clonotype: Its ends do not fully match the called genes, so a read error is possible.

Blood RNA originated from unsorted whole blood, with germline DNA additionally extracted. Investigators obtained approximately 4.1 milliliters of peripheral blood ahead of surgery. This CDR3 comprises 14 residues. Germline-derived CDR1 and CDR2 are MNHEY and SMNVEV (reference sequence). TCR beta cDNA was prepared out of roughly 500 ng total RNA by means of a constant-region primer. Employing slightly modified ARM-PCR, three nested multiplex PCR rounds were run, and these gave rise to the TCR beta libraries. Amplification in the first two PCR rounds was performed using TRBV1-TRBV30 forward primers and a C-beta reverse primer for roughly 9 cycles each. TCRdb redid the calling of the multiplex PCR reads with MiXCR, one entry per CDR3 protein. This sample has approximately 330,000 distinct CDR3 sequences, with around 60% found just once.

This receptor was identified in a man between 40 and 49 years old with primary liver carcinoma and hepatitis B virus infection. Sequencing used peripheral blood. The rearrangement joins TRBV27 to TRBJ2-1, with TRBD2 identical over 7 bases. The CDR3 nucleotides are TGTACCAGCAGTCGGGACTACGACTACAATGAGCAGTTCTTC. It specifies CTSSRDYDYNEQFF.